These 19 T cell receptor beta chains originate from one sample sequenced in a study of TIL therapy for anti-PD-1-resistant metastatic lung cancer. The immunoSEQ assay was v3. Some clones are missing from TCRdb's copy, which holds only in-frame ones; the method was immunoSEQ multiplex PCR. The repertoire holds 50,000 or so clones, with about 80% as singletons. The time point was: pre-treatment sample, taken before nivolumab and TIL therapy. Sequences were derived from blood, sampled at baseline. The receptors originated from a woman aged 30-79 years with non-small cell lung cancer.

V and J are TRBV28 and TRBJ2-1; D gene unclear. This CDR3 has 16 residues. Trimming left V 6 bases short and J 0 bases short, with 15 bases between. The germline V gene has CDR1 MDHEN and CDR2 SYDVKM. The CDR3 here is CASRAPGISSYNEQFF. The CDR3 coding sequence is TGTGCCAGCAGGGCCCCGGGCATCAGCTCCTACAATGAGCAGTTCTTC.

V usage is TRBV6-5 and J usage is TRBJ1-2; D is unclear. CDR3 length: 12 amino acids. Germline CDR1 and CDR2: MNHEY and SVGAGI. V lost 4 bases and J 5 bases, leaving 8 bases between the germline ends. This CDR3 reads CASSFNSYGYTF. CDR3 bases: TGTGCCAGCAGTTTCAACAGTTATGGCTACACCTTC.

This rearrangement joins TRBV19 to TRBJ1-6; 10 nucleotides match TRBD1. Germline assignment: CDR1 LNHDA and CDR2 SQIVND (reference sequence). The V gene end was trimmed by 5 bases and the J gene end by 8 bases; junction bases not matched to a gene: 12. This CDR3 region has 17 residues. Here the CDR3 reads CASSPFSGTGADSPLHF. CDR3 coding DNA: TGTGCCAGTAGTCCATTCTCCGGGACAGGGGCTGATTCACCCCTCCACTTT. Full variable domain (outside the CDR3, taken from reference TRBV19 and TRBJ1-6): DGGITQSPKYLFRKEGQNVTLSCEQNLNHDAMYWYRQDPGQGLRLIYYSQIVNDFQKGDIAEGYSVSREKKESFPLTVTSAQKNPTAFYLCASSPFSGTGADSPLHFGNGTRLTVT.

The CDR3 DNA reads TGTGCCAGCAGTTCCCCGGACTACAATGAGCAGTTCTTC. Translated: CASSSPDYNEQFF. The rearrangement uses TRBV6-5 and TRBJ2-1; unclear D gene. The CDR3 has 13 amino acids. CDR1 is MNHEY, CDR2 SVGAGI, per germline. V was trimmed by 4 bases and J by 3 bases, leaving 7 bases between them.

Only one count was recorded for this clone. DNA for the CDR3: TGTGCCAGCAGCTTAGCCGGCGATTTGAACACTGAAGCTTTCTTT. Translated, it gives CASSLAGDLNTEAFF. The V gene is TRBV11-2, the J gene TRBJ1-1; D uncertain. V was trimmed by 1 base and J by 0 bases, leaving 9 bases between them. The CDR3 has 15 amino acids. Germline values: CDR1 SGHAT, CDR2 FQNNGV.

The genes are TRBV5-1 and TRBJ2-7; 7 bases agree with TRBD2. The V gene's germline CDR1 is SGHRS and CDR2 YFSETQ. Germline trimming cut 3 bases from V and 1 base from J; bases unmatched to any gene: 10. This CDR3 is built from 16 residues. The chain's CDR3 is CASSWNPGGSSYEQYF. CDR3 bases: TGCGCCAGCAGCTGGAACCCTGGCGGGAGTTCCTACGAGCAGTACTTC.

This rearrangement joins TRBV11-2 to TRBJ1-1, with D tentatively TRBD1 (5 bases). The germline gives CDR1 SGHAT, CDR2 FQNNGV. V was pared by 1 base and J by 4 bases, with 19 bases between. The CDR3 extends over 17 amino acids. The CDR3 reads CASSLVGSGAWSTEAFF. Written as DNA, the CDR3 is TGTGCCAGCAGCTTAGTAGGTAGCGGGGCCTGGAGCACTGAAGCTTTCTTT.

J is TRBJ1-2 and V is TRBV28, with no clear D. The V gene's germline CDR1 is MDHEN and CDR2 SYDVKM. The CDR3 is 11 residues long. The germline V and J ends were trimmed by 6 bases and 5 bases, with 7 bases remaining between them. The DNA for the CDR3 is TGTGCCAGCAGGGGAGCGTATGGCTACACCTTC. Translated: CASRGAYGYTF.

The chain combines TRBV6-9 with TRBJ1-5; D gene uncertain. Per the germline V gene, CDR1 is MNHGY and CDR2 is SVAAGI. The CDR3 totals 16 residues. V was pared by 2 bases and J by 4 bases, with 15 bases between. In DNA, the CDR3 is TGTGCCAGCAGTTATCCACCCCGGGCACTAAATCAGCCCCAGCATTTT. Its protein is CASSYPPRALNQPQHF.

Here the CDR3 DNA reads TGTGCCAGCTCACCCCCGGGGCAGTCCAATCAGCCCCAGCATTTT. This sequence encodes CASSPPGQSNQPQHF. V and J are TRBV18 and TRBJ1-5; a possible D gene is TRBD1 (5 bases). The CDR3 runs to 15 residues. CDR1 and CDR2 from the germline V gene are KGHSH and LQKENI. V dropped 3 bases and J dropped 3 bases, with 12 bases sitting between them.

The J gene is TRBJ1-1, the V gene TRBV7-9; D remains unclear. The CDR3 totals 16 residues. The V end lost 3 bases, the J end lost 1 base, and 15 bases lay between the germline ends. Germline V gene lookup returns CDR1 SEHNR and CDR2 FQNEAQ (reference sequence). The DNA of the CDR3 is TGTGCCAGCAGCTTTAATGAAGGCCTAGGGAACACTGAAGCTTTCTTT. This sequence encodes CASSFNEGLGNTEAFF. The full variable domain, completed using reference TRBV7-9 and TRBJ1-1, is DTGVSQNPRHKITKRGQNVTFRCDPISEHNRLYWYRQTLGQGPEFLTYFQNEAQLEKSRLLSDRFSAERPKGSFSTLEIQRTEQGDSAMYLCASSFNEGLGNTEAFFGQGTRLTVV.

The gene calls are TRBV30 and TRBJ2-5; D unclear. This CDR3 contains 11 residues. The V end was cut by 3 bases, the J end by 1 base, with 3 bases between. Germline loops: CDR1 GTSNPN, CDR2 SVGIG (reference sequence). The CDR3 DNA reads TGTGCCTGGAGCCTCCAAGAGACCCAGTACTTC. This encodes CAWSLQETQYF.

V is TRBV5-3 and J is TRBJ1-5; D remains unclear. TRBV5-3 is filed as an ORF, its function uncertain. This CDR3 has 15 residues. Trimming cost V 0 bases and J 6 bases, with 13 bases left between them. CDR3 region: CARSLGPPEGQPQHF. CDR3 nucleotide sequence: TGTGCCAGAAGCTTGGGGCCTCCGGAAGGTCAGCCCCAGCATTTT.

The chain joins TRBV20-1 to TRBJ2-1; D possibly corresponds to TRBD1 (5 bases). The germline CDR1 and CDR2 sequences are DFQATT and SNEGSKA (reference sequence). The V end was cut by 3 bases, the J end by 10 bases, with 10 bases between. CDR3 length: 11 amino acids. The CDR3 spells CSARGLPEQFF. DNA for the CDR3: TGCAGTGCTAGGGGGCTGCCCGAGCAGTTCTTC.

This clone was seen only once. The chain joins TRBV19 to TRBJ2-1; 9 bases are a match to TRBD2. V gave up 7 bases and J gave up 5 bases; unmatched junction bases: 9. Looked up from germline, CDR1 is LNHDA and CDR2 is SQIVND (reference sequence). This CDR3 is built from 15 residues. In DNA, the CDR3 is TGTGCCAGTAAAAGTGTGGCTAGCGGGAACAATGAGCAGTTCTTC. It specifies CASKSVASGNNEQFF. Full variable domain (missing parts from reference TRBV19 and TRBJ2-1): DGGITQSPKYLFRKEGQNVTLSCEQNLNHDAMYWYRQDPGQGLRLIYYSQIVNDFQKGDIAEGYSVSREKKESFPLTVTSAQKNPTAFYLCASKSVASGNNEQFFGPGTRLTVL.

This clone came up a few times. The chain has TRBV18 and TRBJ2-2; perhaps D is TRBD1 or TRBD2 (5 bases each). The germline V gene has CDR1 KGHSH and CDR2 LQKENI. Trimming removed 1 base from V and 4 bases from J, with 7 bases in between. The CDR3 consists of 14 residues. The CDR3 region is CASSPQGSTGELFF. The CDR3 DNA follows: TGTGCCAGCTCACCACAGGGGAGCACCGGGGAGCTGTTTTTT.

This clone was counted once. The chain combines TRBV7-9 with TRBJ2-7; the match to TRBD2 covers 13 bases. There are 15 residues in the CDR3. The germline gives CDR1 SEHNR, CDR2 FQNEAQ (reference sequence). Unmatched junction bases numbered 6, after V lost 5 bases and J lost 5 bases. For the CDR3, the DNA is TGTGCCAGCAGCCTTACTAGCGGGAGGGTGAACGAGCAGTACTTC. Protein sequence: CASSLTSGRVNEQYF.

The gene calls are TRBV10-3 and TRBJ1-1; 7 positions match TRBD1. This CDR3 contains 14 residues. The germline CDR1 and CDR2 sequences are ENHRY and SYGVKD. With 4 bases clipped from V and 4 bases from J, the junction kept 6 bases outside the gene matches. The CDR3 region has the DNA TGTGCCATCAGTGTACAACCAGGGGGCACTGAAGCTTTCTTT. Its translation is CAISVQPGGTEAFF.

The genes are TRBV6-6 and TRBJ1-5, with a weak D call TRBD1 (5 bases). Germline CDR1 is MNHNY and CDR2 is SVGAGI (reference sequence). This CDR3 is built from 15 residues. V was pared by 5 bases and J by 3 bases, with 14 bases between. CDR3: CASSQGRAFNQPQHF. CDR3 coding DNA: TGTGCCAGCAGTCAGGGAAGGGCCTTCAATCAGCCCCAGCATTTT.